Included here is one T cell receptor (beta chain) sequence, with context. Its antigen is unknown. No quality values exist for individual bases; no much larger clone is one base distant. This specimen comes from a study of shared clonotypes between healthy human individuals (dated by TCRdb to the early 2020s). Describing the broader study: Two women and a few men aged 18 to 49 years were included in the cohort. To estimate repertoire size and how much clonotypes are shared between individuals, the study performed deep sequencing of blood TCR repertoires from a handful of healthy adults. Different laboratories and diverse techniques were used to prepare libraries and sequence TCR repertoires, to increase sequencing depth and limit assay-specific biases. Per donor, leukapheresis produced somewhere between about 0.94 and 10 billion PBMCs. Results the study describes overall, beyond this receptor: Pairwise subsampling indicated that sequencing depth was expected to affect the degree of clonotype sharing among donors. The small number of donors limited the genetic and exposure-history diversity represented. Only blood was sampled, and tissue TCR repertoires likely differ from those in blood.

Using the deep immunoSEQ assay, multiplex PCR amplified TCR CDR3 regions from genomic DNA. Genomic DNA extracted from each cell subset was distributed evenly over all wells of several immunoSEQ 96-well plates, and each plate served as one replicate. For unsorted PBMC, roughly 0.3 ug of genomic DNA, equivalent to about 30,000 T cell genomes, went into each replicate PCR. Ten immunoSEQ deep assay plates were used to sequence unsorted PBMC genomic DNA. The purified libraries were quantified using a Qubit 3.0 fluorometer, sized with a Bioanalyzer 2100, and then quantified again using the KAPA Library Quantification kit. A separate single-read 150-cycle Illumina NextSeq 550 flow cell was used to sequence each immunoSEQ 96-well plate. As for the authors' bioinformatics: Because the immunoSEQ output held only junctional sequences and lacked quality scores, the filtering could not match the filtering applied to full-length reads. Sequences were annotated with PyIR, a Python wrapper for IgBLAST v1.9, using IMGT germline references to assign V/J genes and CDR3. Any read was removed if the V/J assignment was weak (E-value above 1e-6), the CDR3 was missing, or the read contained stop codons, out-of-frame junctions, or ambiguous translated residues. V3J clonotypes were defined as sequences sharing the same inferred V gene, J gene, and CDR3 amino acid sequence. To compute the percentage overlap between repertoires, the number of shared unique clonotypes was divided by the size of the smaller repertoire. Richness of each repertoire was evaluated using RTK rarefaction, the Chao1 estimator, and Recon v2.1 estimates of unobserved clonotypes. In its TCRdb copy, this immuneACCESS table keeps in-frame sequences only and misses some clones. Where compared with another copy, unresolved V genes explain less than half of these, and the others have no known cause. V, J and clone size reflect that table, while D and trimming were determined from the DNA. The sample includes about 560,000 clones, with roughly 72% observed a single time. The top ten hold about 12% of the sample.

Donors were healthy HIV-negative adults with no recently reported acute infections or vaccinations. Every donor was a Caucasian adult residing in Nashville, Tennessee, USA. In the unsorted samples, 70 million to 95 million PBMCs were counted, and genomic DNA was extracted using the QIAamp DNA Blood Mini kit. Blood was collected by leukapheresis, and PBMCs were isolated by Ficoll-Histopaque density gradient centrifugation and then cryopreserved in liquid nitrogen vapor phase. Trimming leaves V shorter by 0 bases and J shorter by 1 base, with the junction holding 4 bases beyond the gene matches. Including cysteine and phenylalanine, the CDR3 has 17 amino acids. The CDR3 DNA has 51 bases and is translated from base 1. Per the germline V gene, SQVTM is the CDR1 and ANQGSEA is the CDR2.

This TCR was sampled from a middle-aged woman in good health. Some clones in this sample may be carry-over from other donors' samples. The sequenced sample consisted of PBMCs. The chain links TRBV29-1 with TRBJ2-1; a stretch of 12 junction bases matches TRBD2. The DNA sequence is TGCAGCGTTGAAGAGTCGACTAGCGGGGGTTCCTACAATGAGCAGTTCTTC. This encodes CSVEESTSGGSYNEQFF.